This T cell receptor beta chain was recovered during a study of OX40 agonist ivuxolimab in advanced cancers. Turning to the overall study: Ivuxolimab, which targeted the costimulatory receptor OX40 (CD134), was an agonistic, fully human IgG2 monoclonal antibody. Prior anti-PD-1, anti-PD-L1 or anti-CTLA-4 therapy was permitted, and checkpoint inhibitors had been received by 30% to 40% of dose-escalation patients. Intravenous ivuxolimab was administered to patients every 2 weeks at six dose levels: 0.01, 0.1, 0.3, 1.5, 3 and 10 mg/kg. Among the roughly 54 dose-escalation patients, around 19 had hepatocellular carcinoma, approximately 15 melanoma, 9 renal cell carcinoma and 9 head and neck cancer. Three dose-escalation patients achieved partial responses, one with hepatocellular carcinoma and two with cutaneous melanoma. The paper reports the monotherapy dose-escalation portion (N of about 47 patients) of the phase I ivuxolimab trial. The purpose of peripheral TCRbeta sequencing was to test whether ivuxolimab changed TCR sequence diversity and led to clonal T-cell expansion. The dose-escalation cohort was approximately 83% male with a mean age of approximately 60 years, ranging from roughly 20 to 80. Broad study findings and their caveats: Which antigens the clonally expanded peripheral T cells were specific for was not determined. At doses of 0.1 to 3.0 mg/kg, clonal expansion of both CD4+ and CD8+ blood T cells was observed from baseline to week 6. After ivuxolimab, more expanded clones were found on average in CD8+ T cells than in CD4+ T cells. Low levels of normalized T-cell clonal expansion were also seen in some nonresponding patients. In the 0.1-3.0 mg/kg groups, partial responders had among the lowest normalized peripheral clonal expansion, particularly in CD8+ T cells.

With respect to this clone: Its antigen is not yet known. Base qualities are not at hand, and no much larger clone is one base apart.

For sequencing of the TCRbeta CDR3 region, genomic DNA was extracted from the sorted cells. The immunoSEQ Assay was used for sequencing of TCRbeta CDR3 regions. In TCRdb, the immuneACCESS table is reduced to in-frame sequences with V and J assigned. These tables do not hold every clone; where another copy was compared, an unresolved V gene accounts for under half, and the others remain unexplained. The sample table shows more than 45,000 clones, and roughly 85% are seen once. In total, the top ten clones hold 3.1% of the sample. V trim: 9 bases; J trim: 9 bases; unmatched bases: 11. From the cysteine through the phenylalanine, the CDR3 covers 14 amino acids. Only the CDR3 DNA is retained, 42 bases long and in frame from the first base. Based on the germline V gene, the CDR1 and CDR2 sequences are MDHEN and SYDVKM. The trial excluded patients who had a history of autoimmune disease or who were on systemic immunosuppression. In every dose cohort, peripheral blood was drawn for TCR sequencing at baseline, cycle 4 day 1, and cycle 7 day 1. Samples came from an open-label, multicenter, first-in-human phase I dose-escalation trial of ivuxolimab. Adults with locally advanced or metastatic melanoma, renal cell, hepatocellular, or head and neck squamous cell carcinoma were enrolled in the trial. Before TCR sequencing, CD4+ T cells and CD8+ T cells were sorted from peripheral blood as separate populations.

The clonotype comes from an adult with an advanced solid tumor such as melanoma, head and neck, liver or kidney cancer. The source was CD4+ or CD8+ T cells sorted from blood, collected in a trial of the OX40 agonist ivuxolimab. The chain is encoded by TRBV28 joined to TRBJ2-1; 10 junctional bases match TRBD2. The DNA sequence is as follows: TGTGCCAGGACCCCTTTAGCGGGGGGTTGTGAGCAGTTCTTC. The encoded protein is CARTPLAGGCEQFF.